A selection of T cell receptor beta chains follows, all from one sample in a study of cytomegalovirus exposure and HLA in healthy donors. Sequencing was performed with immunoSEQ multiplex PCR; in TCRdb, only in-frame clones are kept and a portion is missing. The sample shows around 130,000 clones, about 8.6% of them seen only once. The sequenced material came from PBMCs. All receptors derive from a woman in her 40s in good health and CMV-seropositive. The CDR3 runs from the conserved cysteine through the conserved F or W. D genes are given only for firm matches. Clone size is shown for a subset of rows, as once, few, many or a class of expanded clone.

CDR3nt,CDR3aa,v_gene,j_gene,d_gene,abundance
TGTGCCAGCAGCTTAGCGGTGGGGACAAACACTGAAGCTTTCTTT,CASSLAVGTNTEAFF,TRBV7-2,TRBJ1-1,NA,NA
TGTGCCAGCAGGGCTAGCCTGGCCTACGAGCAGTACTTC,CASRASLAYEQYF,TRBV2,TRBJ2-7,NA,NA
TGTGCCAGCACCGAAGCAATGGGGAGACAAGAGACCCAGTACTTC,CASTEAMGRQETQYF,TRBV6-5,TRBJ2-5,NA,NA
TGTGCCAGCAGTGAGCCGGGGGCTAACTATGGCTACACCTTC,CASSEPGANYGYTF,TRBV25-1,TRBJ1-2,NA,NA
TGTGCCAGCAGTGAACTCGCGACAGGGCACGAAAAACTGTTTTTT,CASSELATGHEKLFF,TRBV6-1,TRBJ1-4,TRBD1,NA
TGTGCCAGCAGCTCAGGGCGCCGAAACACTGAAGCTTTCTTT,CASSSGRRNTEAFF,TRBV2,TRBJ1-1,NA,few
TGTGCCAGCAGTGCGGGGACAGCCTACGAGCAGTACTTC,CASSAGTAYEQYF,TRBV6-1,TRBJ2-7,TRBD1,few
TGTGCCAGCAGCCTGTCCCGGAGGTCTAACTATGGCTACACCTTC,CASSLSRRSNYGYTF,TRBV9,TRBJ1-2,NA,few
TGTGCCAGCAGTTGGGGGGTAGTCTACGAGCAGTACTTC,CASSWGVVYEQYF,TRBV6-6,TRBJ2-7,NA,few
TGTGCCAGCAGCGTAGGGTGGGGACAGCTCTACGAGCAGTACTTC,CASSVGWGQLYEQYF,TRBV9,TRBJ2-7,TRBD1,few
TGTGCCAGCAGTGAAGGGGCTGGGCGTGTCCACGAGCAGTACTTC,CASSEGAGRVHEQYF,TRBV6-1,TRBJ2-7,NA,few
TGTGCCAGCAGTGAACAGGGCCTAAGGCAGGAGACCCAGTACTTC,CASSEQGLRQETQYF,TRBV2,TRBJ2-5,NA,NA
TGTGCCAGACAAAAAAATCCAGGGGGCCGATACAATGAGCAGTTCTTC,CARQKNPGGRYNEQFF,TRBV7-6,TRBJ2-1,TRBD1,NA
TGTGCCAGCAGTGTAAAACGCTGGGACAGGAGCTCCTATAATTCACCCCTCCACTTT,CASSVKRWDRSSYNSPLHF,TRBV6-1,TRBJ1-6,TRBD1,few
TGTGCCATCAGTGAGTCTGAGACTAGCGGGATCGAGACCCAGTACTTC,CAISESETSGIETQYF,TRBV10-3,TRBJ2-5,TRBD2,few
TGCGCCAGCGGACGGATTAGCGGGGGGCCTAACAATGAGCAGTTCTTC,CASGRISGGPNNEQFF,TRBV5-1,TRBJ2-1,TRBD2,NA
TGCGCCAGCAGTGAAACAGGGTCCACTAATGAAAAACTGTTTTTT,CASSETGSTNEKLFF,TRBV10-1,TRBJ1-4,NA,few
TGTGCCAGTAGTATAGATAGGGGATATGATCAGCCCCAGCATTTT,CASSIDRGYDQPQHF,TRBV19,TRBJ1-5,NA,few
TGTGCCAGCAGCTTACGAAGGGGTCAGCCCCAGCATTTT,CASSLRRGQPQHF,TRBV7-8,TRBJ1-5,NA,NA
TGTGCCAGCAGGAGACTAGCGGGCCCCCGGGGGGAGCAGTACTTC,CASRRLAGPRGEQYF,TRBV6-5,TRBJ2-7,TRBD2,few
TGTGCCAGCAGTTACTTGCGGGGGAGGGCCCGGGAGACCCAGTACTTC,CASSYLRGRARETQYF,TRBV6-6,TRBJ2-5,TRBD2,NA
TGTGCCAGTAGAACGGGACAGGGCGGTGAAAAACTGTTTTTT,CASRTGQGGEKLFF,TRBV19,TRBJ1-4,TRBD1,NA
TGCGCCAGCAGCTTGACAGAGTATGGCTACACCTTC,CASSLTEYGYTF,TRBV5-1,TRBJ1-2,NA,NA
TGTGCCAGCTCACCACCGGTCAGGTCCTACGAGCAGTACTTC,CASSPPVRSYEQYF,TRBV18,TRBJ2-7,NA,NA
TGTGCCAGTAGTATAAACCAGGGGCTCGAGCAGTACTTC,CASSINQGLEQYF,TRBV19,TRBJ2-7,NA,few
TGTGCCAGCAGGGGTGGGGGCATCACTGAAGCTTTCTTT,CASRGGGITEAFF,TRBV6-4,TRBJ1-1,NA,few
TGTGCCAGCAGCTCCGGGACTAGCGGTTTCAATGAGCAGTTCTTC,CASSSGTSGFNEQFF,TRBV6-5,TRBJ2-1,TRBD2,NA
TGTGCCAGCAGAGAGGGACAGATGGGGGAAAAACTGTTTTTT,CASREGQMGEKLFF,TRBV11-3,TRBJ1-4,TRBD1,few
TGTGCCAGCAGCGCCGGACTAGCGGGGGGCCTAGGATCCTACGAGCAGTACTTC,CASSAGLAGGLGSYEQYF,TRBV9,TRBJ2-7,TRBD2,NA